The 25 T cell receptor beta chains presented below share a single source sample, sequenced in a study of T cells in tuberculosis. As for time point: new active TB diagnosis, blood taken before or within 7 days of starting treatment. Only in-frame clones appear in the TCRdb table, and some are missing; sequencing was by immunoSEQ multiplex PCR. The repertoire consists of about 34,000 clones, with 93% occurring once and the leading ten covering roughly 10%. Sequenced material: PBMCs, taken at tuberculosis diagnosis. The receptors were sampled from an adult with tuberculosis.

The chain employs TRBV14 and TRBJ1-2, with D maybe TRBD1 (6 bases). Trimming left V 5 bases short and J 3 bases short, with 16 bases between. CDR1 and CDR2 (germline): SGHDN, FVKESK. This CDR3 has 15 amino acids. The chain's CDR3 is CASSSGRDTYYGYTF. The CDR3 nucleotides are TGTGCCAGCAGCAGCGGCCGGGACACTTACTATGGCTACACCTTC.

The chain couples TRBV28 to TRBJ2-7; 12 bases match TRBD2. Germline assignment: CDR1 MDHEN and CDR2 SYDVKM. The CDR3 covers 17 residues. J was trimmed by 4 bases and V by 7 bases; bases with no gene match: 14. The CDR3 DNA follows: TGTGCCAGCACCGAACTAGCGGGAGGCCCCTCCCGTTACGAGCAGTACTTC. Its protein product is CASTELAGGPSRYEQYF.

The rearrangement uses TRBV5-1 and TRBJ2-7, with D perhaps matching TRBD1 (5 bases). The CDR3 loop spans 14 amino acids. CDR1 is SGHRS and CDR2 is YFSETQ in the germline V gene. The V gene lost 5 bases and the J gene lost 0 bases, with 12 bases spanning the gap. The DNA for the CDR3 is TGCGCCAGCAGATCCACACAGGACTCCTACGAGCAGTACTTC. This encodes CASRSTQDSYEQYF.

The chain links TRBV18 to TRBJ1-1; D remains unclear. Germline V gives CDR1 KGHSH, CDR2 LQKENI. Trimming stripped 2 bases from V and 3 bases from J, with 7 bases between. The CDR3 is 13 residues long. In DNA, the CDR3 is TGTGCCAGCTCACCAGGGCGGGACACTGAAGCTTTCTTT. Translating gives CASSPGRDTEAFF.

This chain uses TRBV20-1 with TRBJ2-7, with 8 bases that match TRBD1. The CDR3 loop spans 11 amino acids. Germline loops: CDR1 DFQATT, CDR2 SNEGSKA (reference sequence). V gave up 6 bases and J gave up 6 bases; unmatched junction bases: 4. The CDR3, as DNA: TGCAGTGCCGGACAGGGATTCGAGCAGTACTTC. Protein: CSAGQGFEQYF.

This clone is a singleton in its sample. This chain connects TRBV5-1 to TRBJ2-7, with D uncertain. The CDR3 is 13 amino acids. Germline V CDR1 and CDR2: SGHRS, YFSETQ. V dropped 7 bases and J dropped 3 bases, with 14 bases sitting between them. In nucleotides, the CDR3 is TGCGCCAGCTCCTCGGTGGGCCTCTACGAGCAGTACTTC. Encoded protein: CASSSVGLYEQYF.

V is TRBV11-2 and J is TRBJ2-1; TRBD1 might be the D (6 bases). Germline V gene data show CDR1 as SGHAT and CDR2 as FQNNGV. The CDR3 length is 15 residues. Trimming took off 5 bases at V and 0 bases at J, with 11 bases between the two ends. The CDR3 is CASSTGTSSYNEQFF. In DNA form, the CDR3 reads TGTGCCAGCAGCACCGGGACAAGCTCCTACAATGAGCAGTTCTTC.

V usage is TRBV11-2 and J usage is TRBJ2-7, with 9 bases fitting TRBD2. Unmatched junction bases numbered 14, after V lost 5 bases and J lost 6 bases. Germline V CDR1 and CDR2: SGHAT, FQNNGV. This CDR3 comprises 16 residues. CDR3 in amino acids: CASSPLAGGDAFEQYF. In nucleotides, the CDR3 is TGTGCCAGCAGCCCCCTTGCGGGGGGGGATGCTTTCGAGCAGTACTTC.

V gene TRBV18 combines with J gene TRBJ2-7; 9 nucleotides line up with TRBD1. The CDR3 loop spans 14 amino acids. The J segment lost 4 bases and the V segment lost 3 bases, leaving 4 bases of the junction unmatched. The germline V gene encodes CDR1 KGHSH and CDR2 LQKENI. CDR3 amino acids: CASSPRQGEYEQYF. In DNA form, the CDR3 reads TGTGCCAGCTCACCCCGACAGGGGGAATACGAGCAGTACTTC.

The genes are TRBV9 and TRBJ1-3; 10 nucleotides line up with TRBD1. This CDR3 is built from 17 residues. V lost 4 bases, J lost 0 bases, and 7 bases stayed unmatched. CDR1 and CDR2 from the germline V gene are SGDLS and YYNGEE. CDR3 in amino acids: CASSLRDRGFSGNTIYF. The CDR3 coding sequence is TGTGCCAGCAGCCTTCGGGACAGGGGCTTCTCTGGAAACACCATATATTTT.

This chain connects TRBV9 to TRBJ1-2; unclear D gene. Looked up from germline, CDR1 is SGDLS and CDR2 is YYNGEE. This CDR3 is 13 amino acids long. Trimming shortened V by 5 bases and J by 4 bases, and 12 bases separated the two germline ends. CDR3 sequence: CASRQSPCYGYTF. CDR3 sequence (DNA): TGTGCCAGCAGACAGAGCCCCTGCTATGGCTACACCTTC.

The chain uses TRBV9 and TRBJ2-2, with 8 bases identical to TRBD1. V lost 0 bases and J lost 4; bases outside the gene matches: 2. The CDR3 has 15 amino acids. Germline CDR1 is SGDLS and CDR2 is YYNGEE. CDR3 protein: CASSVDGTGTGELFF. CDR3 DNA: TGTGCCAGCAGCGTAGATGGGACAGGCACCGGGGAGCTGTTTTTT.

The chain uses TRBV4-1 and TRBJ2-3; D perhaps matches TRBD2 (8 bases). This CDR3 comprises 16 residues. Trimming took 0 bases from V and 6 from J, leaving 16 bases between them. CDR1 and CDR2 from the germline V gene are MGHRA and YSYEKL. The CDR3 DNA reads as TGCGCCAGCAGCCAAGAAAGGGGGCGGGGGGAGGATACGCAGTATTTT. Its protein product is CASSQERGRGEDTQYF.

The chain joins TRBV6-5 to TRBJ2-5; 8 bases are a match to TRBD2. CDR1 and CDR2 from the germline V gene are MNHEY and SVGAGI. The CDR3 length is 15 residues. Unmatched junction bases numbered 9, after V lost 4 bases and J lost 5 bases. The DNA of the CDR3 is TGTGCCAGCAGTTCCTCAGCGGGAGCGGGGGAGACCCAGTACTTC. Protein: CASSSSAGAGETQYF.

The chain uses TRBV19 and TRBJ1-6; 8 positions agree with TRBD1. The CDR3 totals 14 residues. The V gene end was trimmed by 5 bases and the J gene end by 7 bases; junction bases not matched to a gene: 4. Germline CDR1 reads LNHDA; CDR2 reads SQIVND (reference sequence). The CDR3 sequence: CASSRTGKNSPLHF. The DNA for the CDR3 is TGTGCCAGTAGTCGGACAGGGAAGAATTCACCCCTCCACTTT.

This chain links TRBV28 with TRBJ2-7, with D uncertain. Trimming left V 5 bases short and J 6 bases short, with 14 bases between. Germline CDR1 and CDR2: MDHEN and SYDVKM. This CDR3 has 13 amino acids. This CDR3 reads CASSPPGVGEQYF. In DNA, the CDR3 is TGTGCCAGCAGTCCTCCAGGCGTCGGCGAGCAGTACTTC.

The chain employs TRBV5-6 and TRBJ2-3, with 7 bases matching TRBD2. The CDR3 spans 16 residues. Germline values: CDR1 SGHDT, CDR2 YYEEEE. Germline trimming cut 0 bases from V and 5 bases from J; bases unmatched to any gene: 9. The CDR3 bases are TGTGCCAGCAGCTTGGTTATCGGCCGGGGGGAAGATACGCAGTATTTT. Translated, it gives CASSLVIGRGEDTQYF.

V and J are TRBV9 and TRBJ2-1; 15 bases match TRBD2. The CDR3 contains 19 residues. V was pared by 4 bases and J by 4 bases, with 12 bases of the junction left unmatched. Per the germline V gene, CDR1 is SGDLS and CDR2 is YYNGEE. The CDR3 region is CASSSGTSGRLASYNEQFF. The CDR3 coding sequence is TGTGCCAGCAGCTCCGGGACTAGCGGGAGGCTGGCTTCGTACAATGAGCAGTTCTTC.

This chain joins TRBV11-3 and TRBJ2-5, with TRBD2 as a possible D gene (6 bases). The CDR3 sequence is 15 residues long. Trimming pared 4 bases from V and 5 bases from J, leaving 17 bases between. In germline, CDR1 is SGHNT, CDR2 YENEEA. This chain's CDR3 is CASSSGTLDVETQYF. The CDR3 bases are TGTGCCAGCAGCTCGGGGACTCTCGACGTGGAGACCCAGTACTTC.

The chain has TRBV18 and TRBJ2-1; D perhaps matches TRBD1 (6 bases). V gave up 8 bases and J gave up 11 bases, with 25 bases separating them. The CDR3 is 15 residues long. Germline V CDR1 and CDR2: KGHSH, LQKENI. The CDR3, as DNA: TGTGCCAGCACCGACAGGAAAGGGGTTCATGGGCAGCAGTTCTTC. Translated: CASTDRKGVHGQQFF.

This chain connects TRBV27 to TRBJ2-7; D may be TRBD1 (6 bases). V was cut by 2 bases and J by 0 bases, with 14 bases left in between. This CDR3 is 16 amino acids long. Germline CDR1 reads MNHEY; CDR2 reads SMNVEV (reference sequence). The CDR3 nucleotides read TGTGCCAGCAGTTTACTTGGGCAGGGGAGCTCCTACGAGCAGTACTTC. Translated, it gives CASSLLGQGSSYEQYF.

The chain has TRBV2 and TRBJ2-6, with TRBD2 matching 7 bases. The CDR3 length is 13 residues. V lost 7 bases, J lost 12 bases, and 9 bases stayed unmatched. The germline gives CDR1 SNHLY, CDR2 FYNNEI. In DNA form, the CDR3 reads TGTGCCAGCACCATCCCACCGGGAGGCGTCCTGACTTTC. It codes for CASTIPPGGVLTF.

The chain has TRBV5-1 and TRBJ2-1, with 8 bases identical to TRBD2. The CDR3 spans 16 residues. Per germline, CDR1 SGHRS and CDR2 YFSETQ. V gave up 0 bases and J gave up 2 bases; unmatched junction bases: 4. The CDR3 sequence: CASSLATGGTYNEQFF. CDR3 DNA sequence: TGCGCCAGCAGCTTGGCGACGGGAGGGACCTACAATGAGCAGTTCTTC.

The chain employs TRBV6-6 and TRBJ2-7, with D possibly matching TRBD1 (6 bases). The CDR3 totals 13 residues. Trimming pared 7 bases from V and 1 base from J, leaving 11 bases between. Germline V gene sequence: CDR1 MNHNY, CDR2 SVGAGI (reference sequence). This CDR3 reads CASTEDSSYEQYF. CDR3 nucleotide sequence: TGTGCCAGCACCGAGGACAGTTCCTACGAGCAGTACTTC.

The chain combines TRBV30 with TRBJ1-1; 10 positions agree with TRBD1. Germline trimming cut 4 bases from V and 6 bases from J; bases unmatched to any gene: 5. The germline gives CDR1 GTSNPN, CDR2 SVGIG (reference sequence). The CDR3 has 13 amino acids. CDR3 in DNA: TGTGCCTGGACCGGGACAGGGGTCCCTGAAGCTTTCTTT. Translation: CAWTGTGVPEAFF. Supplemented by reference TRBV30 and TRBJ1-1, the full variable domain reads SQTIHQWPATLVQPVGSPLSLECTVEGTSNPNLYWYRQAAGRGLQLLFYSVGIGQISSEVPQNLSASRPQDRQFILSSKKLLLSDSGFYLCAWTGTGVPEAFFGQGTRLTVV.